Below are 30 T cell receptor beta chains sequenced from a single sample in a study of graft-versus-host responses after intestinal transplantation. This table comes from immunoSEQ multiplex PCR, and its TCRdb copy is limited to in-frame clones, with some not included. This sample carries about 120,000 clones, about 95% of them seen once, and the ten largest clones take around 3%. No antigen has been assigned to these receptors. The specimen was unstimulated CD8+ T cells sorted from spleen or lymph node cells, collected before intestinal transplant. These receptors came from a human donor who received an intestinal transplant.

The rearrangement links TRBV19 to TRBJ2-7, with TRBD1 identical over 10 bases. Germline assignment: CDR1 LNHDA and CDR2 SQIVND (reference sequence). The CDR3 has 15 residues. V lost 4 bases, J lost 1 base, and 4 bases stayed unmatched. The CDR3 coding sequence is TGTGCCAGTAGTACGGGACAGGGGCCTTCCTACGAGCAGTACTTC. Protein: CASSTGQGPSYEQYF.

The chain links TRBV11-1 to TRBJ2-5, with 13 bases matching TRBD2. The CDR3 is 17 residues long. V trimming: 4 bases; J trimming: 0 bases; junction bases outside the gene matches: 5. Germline V CDR1 and CDR2: SGHAT, FQDESV (reference sequence). DNA for the CDR3: TGTGCCAGCAGCTCCGGGACTAGCGGGGTCGACCAAGAGACCCAGTACTTC. Translated, it gives CASSSGTSGVDQETQYF.

The chain links TRBV28 to TRBJ2-1; 7 bases are shared with TRBD1. CDR1 MDHEN and CDR2 SYDVKM come from the germline V gene. Losses at the gene ends were 2 bases for V and 8 bases for J; bases not matched to a gene: 15. The CDR3 runs to 17 residues. The DNA for the CDR3 is TGTGCCAGCAGTTTAGGGGACAGTATAGTTCGCTCCCATGAGCAGTTCTTC. It yields the protein CASSLGDSIVRSHEQFF.

This rearrangement joins TRBV29-1 to TRBJ1-2; 8 nucleotides line up with TRBD1. This CDR3 has 16 amino acids. The germline gives CDR1 SQVTM, CDR2 ANQGSEA. V dropped 7 bases and J dropped 0; count of bases not matched to a gene: 13. In DNA form, the CDR3 reads TGCAGCGCCCAATTTTGGGACAGGACCTCTAACTATGGCTACACCTTC. Its translation: CSAQFWDRTSNYGYTF.

The chain carries TRBV28 and TRBJ1-2; D perhaps matches TRBD1 (5 bases). The CDR3 is made up of 16 amino acids. Germline CDR1 is MDHEN and CDR2 is SYDVKM. Deletions cut 4 bases from V and 2 bases from J, with 17 bases between. This CDR3 reads CASSSWTSNLNYGYTF. The CDR3 nucleotides read TGTGCCAGCAGTTCATGGACATCTAATCTGAACTATGGCTACACCTTC.

The gene calls are TRBV14 and TRBJ2-3; D might be TRBD1 (5 bases). Germline CDR1 SGHDN, CDR2 FVKESK. V shed 0 bases and J shed 4 bases, with 11 bases lying between them. The CDR3 runs to 15 residues. DNA of the CDR3: TGTGCCAGCAGCCAAGATTCAGGGTTGGCAGATACGCAGTATTTT. Its protein is CASSQDSGLADTQYF.

The rearrangement joins TRBV6-6 to TRBJ1-1; D unclear. Trimming took off 2 bases at V and 7 bases at J, with 11 bases between the two ends. CDR1 and CDR2 from the germline V gene are MNHNY and SVGAGI (reference sequence). The CDR3 covers 13 residues. The CDR3 DNA is TGTGCCAGCAGTTACGGGCAGTGGAGTGAAGCTTTCTTT. This sequence encodes CASSYGQWSEAFF.

V is TRBV7-2 and J is TRBJ2-7; TRBD1 is a possible D gene (5 bases). Germline V gene data show CDR1 as SGHTA and CDR2 as FQGNSA. V was clipped by 5 bases and J by 6 bases, with 11 bases between them. CDR3 size: 12 residues. CDR3 amino acids: CASSPQGGEQYF. CDR3 nucleotide sequence: TGTGCCAGCAGCCCGCAGGGCGGCGAGCAGTACTTC.

This chain joins TRBV7-2 and TRBJ2-3; D unclear. Trimming cost V 5 bases and J 0 bases, with 12 bases left between them. The CDR3 loop spans 15 amino acids. Looked up from germline, CDR1 is SGHTA and CDR2 is FQGNSA. The DNA for the CDR3 is TGTGCCAGCAGCATTGACAACACTAGCACAGATACGCAGTATTTT. It yields the protein CASSIDNTSTDTQYF.

The V gene is TRBV4-1, the J gene TRBJ2-5; D remains ambiguous. This CDR3 is 13 amino acids long. V dropped 0 bases and J dropped 5 bases, with 7 bases sitting between them. Germline CDR1 MGHRA, CDR2 YSYEKL. CDR3 coding DNA: TGCGCCAGCAGCCAAGAGCCGCCGGAGACCCAGTACTTC. Encoded protein: CASSQEPPETQYF.

The chain couples TRBV11-2 to TRBJ2-5, with D possibly matching TRBD1 (6 bases). V lost 4 bases to trimming and J lost 0 bases, with 12 bases between them. The CDR3 is made up of 15 amino acids. CDR1 and CDR2 from the germline V gene are SGHAT and FQNNGV. CDR3 DNA sequence: TGTGCCAGCAGCTCGGACAGCTACCACCAAGAGACCCAGTACTTC. Translating gives CASSSDSYHQETQYF.

This chain uses TRBV7-8 with TRBJ1-5; 9 bases are shared with TRBD1. There are 17 residues in the CDR3. Trimming removed 5 bases from V and 2 bases from J; junction bases left unmatched: 10. The germline CDR1 and CDR2 sequences are SGHVS and FQNEAQ. The CDR3 loop is CASSREDWTGGNQPQHF. The CDR3 DNA is TGTGCCAGCAGCCGCGAAGACTGGACAGGGGGCAATCAGCCCCAGCATTTT.

This clone has just one count. V gene TRBV27 combines with J gene TRBJ2-4; TRBD1 matches at 12 bases. Germline trimming cut 5 bases from V and 3 bases from J; bases unmatched to any gene: 5. Per germline, CDR1 MNHEY and CDR2 SMNVEV (reference sequence). The CDR3 extends over 16 amino acids. CDR3 DNA: TGTGCCAGCAGTCCAGGGACAGGGGGCGGCAAAAACATTCAGTACTTC. As protein: CASSPGTGGGKNIQYF.

As regards this clone: At the DNA level, this CDR3 is encoded by other sequences in the same sample as well. This chain links TRBV10-2 with TRBJ2-7, with D hard to call. CDR1 WSHSY and CDR2 SAAADI come from the germline V gene. V was pared by 2 bases and J by 0 bases, with 11 bases between. The CDR3 consists of 15 residues. As DNA, the CDR3 is TGCGCCAGCAGTGAGGACCTTTTTAGCTCCTACGAGCAGTACTTC. It encodes CASSEDLFSSYEQYF.

CDR3 sequence: CAWTPGASSSEQFF. As DNA, the CDR3 is TGTGCCTGGACCCCCGGGGCTAGCTCTAGTGAGCAGTTCTTC. The V call is TRBV30, the J call TRBJ2-1; perhaps D is TRBD1 or TRBD2 (5 bases each). Trimming left V 4 bases short and J 9 bases short, with 19 bases between. Germline loops: CDR1 GTSNPN, CDR2 SVGIG (reference sequence). The CDR3 has 14 amino acids.

The chain is built from TRBV4-2 and TRBJ2-1; a possible D gene is TRBD2 (6 bases). CDR3 length: 19 residues. CDR1 and CDR2 (germline): LGHNA, YNFKEQ. V was shortened by 0 bases and J by 1 base, with 19 bases between the two germline ends. This chain's CDR3 is CASSQETALSGLSYNEQFF. In nucleotides, the CDR3 is TGTGCCAGCAGCCAAGAAACGGCCCTGAGCGGGCTGTCCTACAATGAGCAGTTCTTC.

CDR3: CASNHPKRATGKLISYNEQFF. CDR3 nucleotides: TGTGCCAGCAATCACCCCAAGCGGGCCACTGGCAAATTAATCTCCTACAATGAGCAGTTCTTC. The chain recombines TRBV28 with TRBJ2-1; D is perhaps TRBD2 (6 bases). Per germline, CDR1 MDHEN and CDR2 SYDVKM. Trimming cost V 7 bases and J 0 bases, with 31 bases left between them. This CDR3 has 21 amino acids.

The chain has TRBV5-1 and TRBJ1-5; 8 bases match TRBD1. The CDR3 contains 14 residues. J lost 7 bases, V lost 1 base, and 4 bases had no gene match. From germline, CDR1 is SGHRS and CDR2 YFSETQ. The DNA for the CDR3 is TGCGCCAGCAGCTTGTCACAGGGGGTCCAGCCCCAGCATTTT. It is translated as CASSLSQGVQPQHF.

The V call is TRBV13, the J call TRBJ2-7; tentatively, D is TRBD2 (7 bases). Germline loops: CDR1 PRHDT, CDR2 FYEKMQ (reference sequence). Trimming removed 5 bases from V and 4 bases from J, with 15 bases in between. This CDR3 is built from 14 residues. The CDR3 reads CASSAQGGAYEQYF. CDR3 bases: TGTGCCAGCAGCGCACAGGGAGGGGCTTACGAGCAGTACTTC.

The chain joins TRBV27 to TRBJ2-7, with D hard to call. V was shortened by 10 bases and J by 5 bases, with 6 bases between the two germline ends. Looked up from germline, CDR1 is MNHEY and CDR2 is SMNVEV (reference sequence). The CDR3 covers 9 residues. CDR3 region: CATENEQYF. CDR3 sequence (DNA): TGTGCCACCGAAAACGAGCAGTACTTC.

The chain couples TRBV18 to TRBJ1-5; no clear D. Trimming took 4 bases from V and 4 from J, leaving 14 bases between them. Germline assignment: CDR1 KGHSH and CDR2 LQKENI. CDR3 length: 15 residues. Written as DNA, the CDR3 is TGTGCCAGCTCACTAAGTGGGATCCGTAATCAGCCCCAGCATTTT. It codes for CASSLSGIRNQPQHF.

This chain joins TRBV29-1 and TRBJ2-3; the match to TRBD2 covers 10 bases. Germline V CDR1 and CDR2: SQVTM, ANQGSEA. CDR3 length: 15 residues. V dropped 6 bases and J dropped 0; count of bases not matched to a gene: 6. As DNA, the CDR3 is TGCAGCGTCCTCCCGACTAGCGGGAGCACAGATACGCAGTATTTT. Translating gives CSVLPTSGSTDTQYF.

The J gene is TRBJ2-1, the V gene TRBV7-2, with 9 nucleotides matching TRBD1. The CDR3 is 14 residues long. Looked up from germline, CDR1 is SGHTA and CDR2 is FQGNSA. V lost 4 bases and J lost 7; bases outside the gene matches: 5. The CDR3: CASSSLTGGNEQFF. The CDR3 DNA follows: TGTGCCAGCAGCTCCCTGACAGGGGGGAATGAGCAGTTCTTC.

V and J are TRBV18 and TRBJ2-7; TRBD2 matches at 8 bases. Germline assignment: CDR1 KGHSH and CDR2 LQKENI. With 3 bases clipped from V and 4 bases from J, the junction kept 11 bases outside the gene matches. The CDR3 loop spans 16 amino acids. CDR3 coding DNA: TGTGCCAGCTCACCCCGGGGTAGCGGGAACTCTTACGAGCAGTACTTC. Its protein product is CASSPRGSGNSYEQYF.

J is TRBJ2-7 and V is TRBV6-6; possibly TRBD1 or TRBD2 for D (5 bases each). Germline CDR1 MNHNY, CDR2 SVGAGI (reference sequence). The CDR3 totals 14 residues. V gave up 4 bases and J gave up 3 bases, with 13 bases separating them. In DNA, the CDR3 is TGTGCCAGCAGTTCAGTAGGGACGGACTACGAGCAGTACTTC. It specifies CASSSVGTDYEQYF.

The rearrangement links TRBV7-8 to TRBJ2-1; 8 bases are a match to TRBD2. This CDR3 spans 17 amino acids. The germline gives CDR1 SGHVS, CDR2 FQNEAQ. J lost 5 bases, V lost 1 base, and 10 bases had no gene match. The CDR3 region has the DNA TGTGCCAGCAGCTTAGAGCAACTAGCGGAAATTAACAATGAGCAGTTCTTC. It encodes CASSLEQLAEINNEQFF.

In its sample, this clone was seen once. This rearrangement joins TRBV9 to TRBJ1-4; D uncertain. V was cut by 0 bases and J by 3 bases, with 3 bases left in between. In germline, CDR1 is SGDLS, CDR2 YYNGEE. This CDR3 has 13 residues. CDR3 nucleotide sequence: TGTGCCAGCAGCGTAGGGTCTAATGAAAAACTGTTTTTT. It translates to CASSVGSNEKLFF.

V gene TRBV7-9 combines with J gene TRBJ1-2; perhaps TRBD1 as D (6 bases). With 7 bases removed from V and 4 bases from J, the gap between germline ends came to 19 bases. This CDR3 has 15 amino acids. Germline loops: CDR1 SEHNR, CDR2 FQNEAQ (reference sequence). The CDR3 region is CASTSDGGLSYGYTF. For the CDR3, the DNA is TGTGCCAGCACTTCCGACGGGGGCCTCTCCTATGGCTACACCTTC.

This chain joins TRBV18 and TRBJ2-1; tentatively, D is TRBD2 (6 bases). Trimming stripped 3 bases from V and 5 bases from J, with 14 bases between. The CDR3 consists of 15 residues. Germline V lookup: CDR1 KGHSH, CDR2 LQKENI. The CDR3 spells CASSPVTGRHNEQFF. The CDR3 DNA follows: TGTGCCAGCTCACCGGTAACCGGGAGACACAATGAGCAGTTCTTC. Filled out from reference TRBV18 and TRBJ2-1, the complete variable domain reads NAGVMQNPRHLVRRRGQEARLRCSPMKGHSHVYWYRQLPEEGLKFMVYLQKENIIDESGMPKERFSAEFPKEGPSILRIQQVVRGDSAAYFCASSPVTGRHNEQFFGPGTRLTVL.

This chain links TRBV11-2 with TRBJ2-7, with D perhaps matching TRBD1 (7 bases). CDR1 is SGHAT and CDR2 is FQNNGV in the germline V gene. V shed 2 bases and J shed 2 bases, with 16 bases lying between them. The CDR3 runs to 16 residues. Here the CDR3 reads CASSLWGQGGPYEQYF. The DNA for the CDR3 is TGTGCCAGCAGCTTATGGGGCCAGGGGGGCCCCTACGAGCAGTACTTC. The full variable domain, its missing parts supplied by reference TRBV11-2 and TRBJ2-7, is EAGVAQSPRYKIIEKRQSVAFWCNPISGHATLYWYQQILGQGPKLLIQFQNNGVVDDSQLPKDRFSAERLKGVDSTLKIQPAKLEDSAVYLCASSLWGQGGPYEQYFGPGTRLTVT.